This TCR beta chain is drawn from a study of CD4 and CD8 cells across lung adenocarcinoma regions. TCRdb ran MiXCR on the PCR reads and lists one entry per CDR3 protein. The sample shows tens of thousands of distinct CDR3 sequences, approximately 51% of them seen only once. Localized lung adenocarcinoma, a non-small cell lung cancer, affected the donors. J lost 5 bases, V lost 3 bases, and 0 bases had no gene match. This CDR3 spans 15 amino acids. The germline V gene encodes CDR1 MNHNS and CDR2 SASEGT. This sequence was found in a male donor with lung adenocarcinoma. The CD4 and CD8 labels of this study may be unreliable. The rearrangement links TRBV6-1 to TRBJ1-6, with 11 bases fitting TRBD1. Material for sequencing was CD8+ T cells from the center of a lung tumor. The CDR3 is CASSEGQGDNSPLHF. In DNA form, the CDR3 reads TGTGCCAGCAGTGAGGGACAGGGGGATAATTCACCCCTCCACTTT.